Listed here is a single T cell receptor beta chain. Germline lookup yields CDR1 MNHEY and CDR2 SMNVEV (reference sequence). The CDR3 totals 15 residues. These data come from a study of monozygotic twins with inflammatory bowel disease. TCRdb re-analyzed the 5' RACE reads; it lists each CDR3 protein once, without DNA. Its clone listing holds roughly 170,000 distinct CDR3 sequences. Material: blood. This chain links TRBV27 with TRBJ2-1; there is no DNA to check the TCRdb D call of TRBD2. This clonotype was obtained from a human donor with ulcerative colitis or Crohn's disease, or a healthy co-twin of an affected twin (not recorded which). This chain's CDR3 is CASTRTSGNDNEQFF.